The 22 T cell receptor beta chains below come from one sample, sequenced in a study of CD8 T cells in Susac syndrome. It was with random hexamers that about 0.45 to 1 ug RNA was reverse transcribed. MiXCR, run by TCRdb on the immunoSEQ multiplex PCR reads, gives a single entry per CDR3 protein. The data contain approximately 120,000 distinct CDR3 sequences, over 90% of them singletons. Sequenced material: CD8+ T cells from PBMCs. The origin of the receptors is a human donor with multiple sclerosis.

The chain recombines TRBV7-9 with TRBJ2-3; 8 bases match TRBD1. CDR1 is SEHNR, CDR2 FQNEAQ, per germline (reference sequence). CDR3 length equals 16 residues. Trimming removed 5 bases from V and 1 base from J; junction bases left unmatched: 8. The CDR3 sequence: CASSPSTGVRTDTQYF. Written as DNA, the CDR3 is TGTGCCAGCAGCCCCTCGACAGGGGTCCGCACAGATACGCAGTATTTT.

V and J are TRBV7-9 and TRBJ2-4, with TRBD2 as a possible D gene (6 bases). CDR1 is SEHNR and CDR2 is FQNEAQ in the germline V gene (reference sequence). Trimming stripped 1 base from V and 7 bases from J, with 14 bases between. The CDR3 sequence is 15 residues long. CDR3 DNA sequence: TGTGCCAGCAGCTTAGGAGGAGAGAGCGGGAACATTCAGTACTTC. It specifies CASSLGGESGNIQYF.

The genes are TRBV9 and TRBJ2-1; weak D call: TRBD1 (5 bases). Germline-derived CDR1 and CDR2 are SGDLS and YYNGEE. V was clipped by 4 bases and J by 0 bases, with 14 bases between them. CDR3 length equals 16 residues. DNA of the CDR3: TGTGCCAGCAGCACAAGGGGCGTAAGCTCCTACAATGAGCAGTTCTTC. Translating it yields CASSTRGVSSYNEQFF.

The sample holds one count of this clonotype. J is TRBJ2-1 and V is TRBV24-1; D may match TRBD1 or TRBD2 (6 bases each). Germline lookup yields CDR1 KGHDR and CDR2 SFDVKD. The CDR3 is made up of 16 amino acids. The ends were cut back, 1 base at V and 4 bases at J, with 13 bases in the middle. CDR3 loop: CATSDFTGALYNEQFF. The CDR3 nucleotides are TGTGCCACCAGTGATTTTACGGGGGCTTTATACAATGAGCAGTTCTTC.

The V gene is TRBV5-1, the J gene TRBJ2-3, with a tentative D call TRBD2 (6 bases). The CDR3 has 13 amino acids. CDR1 is SGHRS, CDR2 YFSETQ, per germline. V lost 4 bases and J 2 bases, leaving 8 bases between the germline ends. The CDR3 loop is CASSVDYTDTQYF. The CDR3 DNA follows: TGCGCCAGCAGCGTGGACTACACAGATACGCAGTATTTT.

The CDR3 sequence is CSASHPRSYNEQFF. CDR3 DNA sequence: TGCAGTGCTAGTCACCCGAGGTCCTACAATGAGCAGTTCTTC. The chain couples TRBV20-1 to TRBJ2-1, with D uncertain. V was clipped by 3 bases and J by 1 base, with 10 bases between them. There are 14 residues in the CDR3. The germline CDR1 and CDR2 sequences are DFQATT and SNEGSKA (reference sequence).

The rearrangement uses TRBV5-1 and TRBJ2-2; 9 nucleotides agree with TRBD1. Unmatched junction bases numbered 4, after V lost 3 bases and J lost 1 base. This CDR3 comprises 16 residues. From germline, CDR1 is SGHRS and CDR2 YFSETQ. CDR3 residues: CASSWPGQGNTGELFF. The CDR3 DNA follows: TGCGCCAGCAGCTGGCCGGGACAGGGGAACACCGGGGAGCTGTTTTTT.

V is TRBV5-1 and J is TRBJ2-7; unclear D gene. Germline CDR1 reads SGHRS; CDR2 reads YFSETQ. The CDR3 has 16 amino acids. Between the trimmed V and J ends, which lost 2 bases and 0 bases, there was a span of 15 bases. CDR3 residues: CASSLGSVGGSYEQYV. The CDR3 DNA is TGCGCCAGCAGCTTAGGGTCTGTTGGTGGCTCCTACGAGCAGTACGTC.

This rearrangement joins TRBV20-1 to TRBJ2-7, with D perhaps TRBD2 (5 bases). Germline assignment: CDR1 DFQATT and CDR2 SNEGSKA (reference sequence). This CDR3 region has 14 residues. V lost 5 bases and J lost 2, with 16 bases in between. CDR3 nucleotides: TGCAGTGCTCCGGGGAGTGGTGGCCCCTACGAGCAGTACTTC. Translated: CSAPGSGGPYEQYF.

This chain connects TRBV2 to TRBJ2-1; D is perhaps TRBD1 or TRBD2 (5 bases each). CDR1 and CDR2 (germline): SNHLY, FYNNEI. The germline V and J ends were trimmed by 2 bases and 12 bases, with 14 bases remaining between them. The CDR3 is made up of 13 amino acids. The CDR3 sequence is CASSESLGVWQFF. The CDR3 nucleotides read TGTGCCAGCAGTGAAAGTTTGGGGGTGTGGCAGTTCTTC.

The V and J genes are TRBV12-3 or TRBV12-4 and TRBJ1-1; tentative D call: TRBD1 (6 bases). The V end lost 7 bases, the J end lost 5 bases, and 11 bases lay between the germline ends. The CDR3 spans 12 residues. CDR3 nucleotides: TGTGCCAGCACCGTGAGGGGGACTGAAGCTTTCTTT. Amino acids: CASTVRGTEAFF.

This chain uses TRBV24-1 with TRBJ2-3; D remains unclear. The CDR3 has 14 amino acids. V lost 7 bases to trimming and J lost 2 bases, with 12 bases between them. In germline, CDR1 is KGHDR, CDR2 SFDVKD. The CDR3 DNA reads TGTGCCACCAGCTCCCGGGCTAACACAGATACGCAGTATTTT. Protein: CATSSRANTDTQYF.

This rearrangement joins TRBV3-1 to TRBJ1-1, with D possibly matching TRBD1 (6 bases). V was pared by 4 bases and J by 0 bases, with 15 bases between. The V gene's germline CDR1 is LGHDT and CDR2 YNNKEL (reference sequence). The CDR3 covers 16 residues. The CDR3 DNA follows: TGTGCCAGCAGCCCTACTAACAGGGCCATGAACACTGAAGCTTTCTTT. Protein: CASSPTNRAMNTEAFF.

CDR3 region: CASSSASGPNTGELFF. The CDR3 DNA is TGTGCCAGCAGTTCCGCTAGCGGTCCTAACACCGGGGAGCTGTTTTTT. The V and J genes are TRBV11-2 and TRBJ2-2; TRBD2 agrees at 7 bases. The V gene's germline CDR1 is SGHAT and CDR2 FQNNGV. This CDR3 spans 16 amino acids. Trimming cost V 6 bases and J 2 bases; bases outside gene matches: 9.

The chain links TRBV12-3 or TRBV12-4 to TRBJ1-1; possibly TRBD1 for D (6 bases). There are 14 residues in the CDR3. Trimming removed 7 bases from V and 7 bases from J, with 19 bases in between. The CDR3 sequence: CASTKTGTLGEAFF. The CDR3 nucleotides read TGTGCCAGCACCAAAACAGGGACCTTGGGTGAAGCTTTCTTT.

CDR3: CASSLGLTGGDQPQHF. CDR3 nucleotide sequence: TGTGCCAGCAGCTTAGGCTTGACAGGGGGCGATCAGCCCCAGCATTTT. This chain connects TRBV13 to TRBJ1-5; 10 nucleotides agree with TRBD1. This CDR3 contains 16 residues. J lost 5 bases, V lost 0 bases, and 4 bases had no gene match. Germline CDR1 reads PRHDT; CDR2 reads FYEKMQ (reference sequence).

The V and J genes are TRBV20-1 and TRBJ1-2; D perhaps matches TRBD1 (6 bases). Trimming took 0 bases from V and 4 from J, leaving 12 bases between them. This CDR3 comprises 14 residues. Germline-derived CDR1 and CDR2 are DFQATT and SNEGSKA (reference sequence). The CDR3: CSARDKGESYGYTF. CDR3 sequence (DNA): TGCAGTGCTAGAGACAAGGGGGAAAGCTATGGCTACACCTTC.

The rearrangement uses TRBV11-2 and TRBJ2-7; 7 bases match TRBD1. Unmatched junction bases numbered 12, after V lost 7 bases and J lost 0 bases. This CDR3 spans 16 amino acids. Germline assignment: CDR1 SGHAT and CDR2 FQNNGV. The CDR3 nucleotides read TGTGCCAGCACCGAAAGGGGCAGGGGGATCTCCTACGAGCAGTACTTC. This gives the protein CASTERGRGISYEQYF.

The V gene is TRBV19, the J gene TRBJ2-1; TRBD2 agrees at 14 bases. V was pared by 4 bases and J by 0 bases, with 11 bases of the junction left unmatched. The CDR3 runs 20 residues. CDR1 is LNHDA and CDR2 is SQIVND in the germline V gene (reference sequence). The CDR3 DNA sequence: TGTGCCAGTAGTAGCCTCACCGGGACTAGCGGGGGTAGCTCCTACAATGAGCAGTTCTTC. Protein sequence: CASSSLTGTSGGSSYNEQFF.

The genes are TRBV7-3 and TRBJ2-3; D call uncertain. With 3 bases removed from V and 6 bases from J, the gap between germline ends came to 10 bases. CDR3 length: 13 amino acids. CDR1 is SGHTA and CDR2 is FQGTGA in the germline V gene. The CDR3 protein is CASSFPDLDTQYF. CDR3 DNA: TGTGCCAGCAGCTTCCCAGATCTCGATACGCAGTATTTT.

CDR3 in amino acids: CASSLAYYEQYF. In DNA form, the CDR3 reads TGTGCCAGCAGTTTAGCCTACTACGAGCAGTACTTC. V gene TRBV12-3 or TRBV12-4 combines with J gene TRBJ2-7; D ambiguous. The V end was cut by 0 bases, the J end by 3 bases, with 3 bases between. The CDR3 spans 12 residues.

This clonotype has just a few counts. The chain carries TRBV5-6 and TRBJ1-5; D is possibly TRBD1 (5 bases). CDR3 length: 14 amino acids. Germline loops: CDR1 SGHDT, CDR2 YYEEEE. V lost 3 bases to trimming and J lost 6 bases, with 13 bases between them. The chain's CDR3 is CASSSGGAGQPQHF. The CDR3 DNA is TGTGCCAGCAGCTCGGGGGGAGCGGGTCAGCCCCAGCATTTT.